The 23 T cell receptor beta chains below were found in one sample sequenced in a study of shared clonotypes between healthy human individuals. Libraries were prepared by immunoSEQ multiplex PCR; TCRdb keeps only in-frame clonotypes and omits some of them. The repertoire includes 600,000 to 750,000 clones, approximately 79% of them detected once, and under 2% sits in the top ten. Sequencing was done on a sample of memory CD4+ T cells sorted from blood. Described subset: CD45RA-negative fraction. These receptors were obtained from a woman between 25 and 40 years old in good health.

This clone showed up just once. The V call is TRBV5-1, the J call TRBJ2-5, with D uncertain. With 1 base removed from V and 5 bases from J, the gap between germline ends came to 12 bases. Germline V lookup: CDR1 SGHRS, CDR2 YFSETQ. The CDR3 length is 14 residues. The DNA for the CDR3 is TGCGCCAGCAGCTTGAGCACCGGCCTGGAGACCCAGTACTTC. Its translation: CASSLSTGLETQYF.

A single count supports this clone. The CDR3 DNA is TGTGCCAGCAGCCCCGGGGGAGTCTCCACCTACGAGCAGTACTTC. Its translation is CASSPGGVSTYEQYF. This rearrangement joins TRBV9 to TRBJ2-7; possible D gene TRBD2, 6 bases. V gave up 4 bases and J gave up 2 bases, with 16 bases separating them. The V gene's germline CDR1 is SGDLS and CDR2 YYNGEE. The CDR3 is made up of 15 amino acids.

This clone was counted only a few times. An end of the junction differs from the germline gene, which may be a read error. The V call is TRBV14, the J call TRBJ1-3; D unclear. Per germline, CDR1 SGHDN and CDR2 FVKESK. This CDR3 has 15 amino acids. CDR3 loop: CASSLLREAGNTIYF. CDR3 sequence (DNA): TGTGCCAGCAGCCTACTCCGGGAGGCTGGGAACACCATATATTTT.

This chain uses TRBV5-3 with TRBJ2-3; D is ambiguous. TRBV5-3 falls under the ORF class, with uncertain function. The CDR3 totals 12 residues. V was clipped by 3 bases and J by 8 bases, with 10 bases between them. The CDR3 loop is CARSSGYPTQYF. The CDR3 DNA reads TGTGCCAGAAGCTCCGGTTATCCTACGCAGTATTTT.

The chain uses TRBV5-4 and TRBJ1-4; no firm D call. Trimming left V 4 bases short and J 0 bases short, with 13 bases between. CDR1 is SGHNT and CDR2 is YYREEE in the germline V gene (reference sequence). This CDR3 comprises 16 residues. CDR3 in DNA: TGTGCCAGCAGCCACTGGACCGAACCAACTAATGAAAAACTGTTTTTT. As protein: CASSHWTEPTNEKLFF.

The V call is TRBV19, the J call TRBJ2-3; 10 positions agree with TRBD2. The ends lost 4 bases at V and 4 bases at J; junction bases unmatched: 5. The CDR3 runs to 15 residues. The germline gives CDR1 LNHDA, CDR2 SQIVND (reference sequence). The CDR3 nucleotides read TGTGCCAGTAGTAAACTAGCGGGAAGCGCAGATACGCAGTATTTT. Translating it yields CASSKLAGSADTQYF. Full variable domain (remainder filled in from reference TRBV19 and TRBJ2-3): DGGITQSPKYLFRKEGQNVTLSCEQNLNHDAMYWYRQDPGQGLRLIYYSQIVNDFQKGDIAEGYSVSREKKESFPLTVTSAQKNPTAFYLCASSKLAGSADTQYFGPGTRLTVL.

The rearrangement joins TRBV7-2 to TRBJ2-5; TRBD2 aligns across 9 bases. The CDR3 runs to 16 residues. With V trimmed by 0 bases and J by 5 bases, 7 bases remained unmatched. Germline CDR1 is SGHTA and CDR2 is FQGNSA. The CDR3 DNA reads TGTGCCAGCAGCTTAGCGTCGGGTAGCGGGAGTGAGACCCAGTACTTC. Its translation is CASSLASGSGSETQYF.

With regard to this clone: At one of its ends the junction is not consistent with the germline gene, which may arise from a read error. CDR3 residues: CATSDENTDSSYEQYF. The DNA for the CDR3 is TGTGCCACCAGTGACGAAAATACGGACAGTTCCTACGAGCAGTACTTC. The chain couples TRBV10-3 to TRBJ2-7, with a tentative D call TRBD1 (6 bases). This CDR3 comprises 16 residues. Germline lookup yields CDR1 ENHRY and CDR2 SYGVKD.

The genes are TRBV7-2 and TRBJ1-1; D gene unclear. The CDR3 is 14 amino acids. CDR1 SGHTA and CDR2 FQGNSA come from the germline V gene. The V end was cut by 2 bases, the J end by 1 base, with 8 bases between. The CDR3 DNA follows: TGTGCCAGCAGCTTATTTGGGCCGAACACTGAAGCTTTCTTT. Translating gives CASSLFGPNTEAFF.

The chain joins TRBV6-5 to TRBJ1-2; 7 positions agree with TRBD1. With V trimmed by 7 bases and J by 8 bases, 10 bases remained unmatched. In germline, CDR1 is MNHEY, CDR2 SVGAGI. The length of the CDR3 is 13 residues. CDR3 amino acids: CASTPWRGQGYTF. In DNA form, the CDR3 reads TGTGCCAGCACCCCCTGGAGGGGGCAGGGCTACACCTTC.

The V call is TRBV7-9, the J call TRBJ2-1; weak D call: TRBD2 (5 bases). V dropped 2 bases and J dropped 7 bases, with 15 bases sitting between them. Germline V gives CDR1 SEHNR, CDR2 FQNEAQ (reference sequence). The CDR3 totals 15 residues. CDR3 loop: CASSLSRGGRNEQFF. The CDR3 DNA follows: TGTGCCAGCAGCTTATCTCGGGGTGGACGGAATGAGCAGTTCTTC.

J is TRBJ1-5 and V is TRBV6-1; no clear D gene. This CDR3 contains 15 residues. Germline V CDR1 and CDR2: MNHNS, SASEGT. The V and J ends lost 8 bases and 6 bases respectively, with 20 bases between them. CDR3 in DNA: TGTGCCAGCGGGAGGTGGGAGGGAATAAGTCAGCCCCAGCATTTT. Translated, it gives CASGRWEGISQPQHF.

This clone has a handful of counts. The genes are TRBV19 and TRBJ2-1; 9 positions match TRBD2. With V trimmed by 5 bases and J by 4 bases, 9 bases remained unmatched. This CDR3 has 16 amino acids. Germline CDR1 and CDR2: LNHDA and SQIVND (reference sequence). The CDR3 coding sequence is TGTGCCAGTAGTTCGCAACTGACTAGCGGTTACAATGAGCAGTTCTTC. Protein product: CASSSQLTSGYNEQFF.

The chain is built from TRBV29-1 and TRBJ2-5; D gene uncertain. The CDR3 length is 12 residues. Trimming removed 3 bases from V and 2 bases from J, with 7 bases in between. Germline loops: CDR1 SQVTM, CDR2 ANQGSEA. The CDR3 coding sequence is TGCAGCGTTGATACAACACAAGAGACCCAGTACTTC. Translated, it gives CSVDTTQETQYF.

About this clone: A read error is possible here, since a much larger clone lies one base away. The chain combines TRBV11-3 with TRBJ2-1; D could derive from TRBD1 or TRBD2 (5 bases each). Per the germline V gene, CDR1 is SGHNT and CDR2 is YENEEA. The CDR3 covers 12 residues. V was clipped by 5 bases and J by 9 bases, with 11 bases between them. Here the CDR3 reads CASSRNGAEQFF. The DNA of the CDR3 is TGTGCCAGCAGCCGGAACGGGGCTGAGCAGTTCTTC.

This clone was counted a few times. V gene TRBV18 combines with J gene TRBJ2-5; D gene unclear. Near its end, the DNA agrees better with TRBJ2-7, so the J call may be wrong. The CDR3 length is 14 residues. Germline V lookup: CDR1 KGHSH, CDR2 LQKENI. The CDR3 DNA reads as TGTGCCAGCTCACCTGGGAAGGGTTGGGTCGAGCAGTACTTC. Protein sequence: CASSPGKGWVEQYF.

Worth noting for this clone: Other nucleotide sequences in the sample specify the same CDR3. The J gene is TRBJ2-1, the V gene TRBV18, with a tentative D call TRBD1 (6 bases). Trimming stripped 6 bases from V and 1 base from J, with 13 bases between. The germline V gene has CDR1 KGHSH and CDR2 LQKENI. The CDR3 sequence is 15 residues long. CDR3 amino acids: CASSPNRDSYNEQFF. CDR3 in DNA: TGTGCCAGCTCCCCTAACAGGGATTCCTACAATGAGCAGTTCTTC.

The sample holds a few counts of this clone. J is TRBJ1-1 and V is TRBV4-1; maybe TRBD1 (6 bases). V was cut by 0 bases and J by 1 base, with 18 bases left in between. Per germline, CDR1 MGHRA and CDR2 YSYEKL. The CDR3 spans 18 residues. CDR3 coding DNA: TGCGCCAGCAGCCAAGATAGTGGTGTTGGCAGGGGGAACACTGAAGCTTTCTTT. It specifies CASSQDSGVGRGNTEAFF.

This clone occurred many times. The chain couples TRBV27 to TRBJ2-1; TRBD2 matches at 10 bases. The junction had 14 bases not matched to a gene; V was cut back by 5 bases and J by 1 base. The CDR3 totals 19 residues. The germline CDR1 and CDR2 sequences are MNHEY and SMNVEV (reference sequence). CDR3 nucleotides: TGTGCCAGCAGTCAGCTAGCGGGAGCCCTCCCTTTATCCTACAATGAGCAGTTCTTC. It specifies CASSQLAGALPLSYNEQFF.

This chain uses TRBV28 with TRBJ1-1, with TRBD1 matching over 9 bases. The germline V gene encodes CDR1 MDHEN and CDR2 SYDVKM. The CDR3 spans 15 residues. Trimming cost V 5 bases and J 4 bases; bases outside gene matches: 8. This CDR3 reads CASSPPGTGSTEAFF. The CDR3 bases are TGTGCCAGCAGTCCCCCCGGGACAGGGTCCACTGAAGCTTTCTTT.

This clone was counted a few times. V usage is TRBV6-1 and J usage is TRBJ1-5, with D perhaps TRBD1 (5 bases). The CDR3 totals 13 residues. CDR1 is MNHNS and CDR2 is SASEGT in the germline V gene. V lost 5 bases and J lost 6, with 11 bases in between. CDR3 bases: TGTGCCAGCAGTCAAAGGGGCGGTCAGCCCCAGCATTTT. Residues: CASSQRGGQPQHF.

This chain links TRBV7-2 with TRBJ2-1; D is unresolved. Germline V lookup: CDR1 SGHTA, CDR2 FQGNSA. The CDR3 extends over 16 amino acids. Trimming removed 2 bases from V and 3 bases from J, with 14 bases in between. The CDR3 coding sequence is TGTGCCAGCAGCTTACAAGGCGATCCTAGCTACAATGAGCAGTTCTTC. As protein: CASSLQGDPSYNEQFF.

The rearrangement links TRBV29-1 to TRBJ2-2; D unresolved. The CDR3 consists of 12 residues. Germline V CDR1 and CDR2: SQVTM, ANQGSEA. Trimming took 4 bases from V and 0 from J, leaving 3 bases between them. As DNA, the CDR3 is TGCAGCGTTGGATCGAACACCGGGGAGCTGTTTTTT. Translation: CSVGSNTGELFF.